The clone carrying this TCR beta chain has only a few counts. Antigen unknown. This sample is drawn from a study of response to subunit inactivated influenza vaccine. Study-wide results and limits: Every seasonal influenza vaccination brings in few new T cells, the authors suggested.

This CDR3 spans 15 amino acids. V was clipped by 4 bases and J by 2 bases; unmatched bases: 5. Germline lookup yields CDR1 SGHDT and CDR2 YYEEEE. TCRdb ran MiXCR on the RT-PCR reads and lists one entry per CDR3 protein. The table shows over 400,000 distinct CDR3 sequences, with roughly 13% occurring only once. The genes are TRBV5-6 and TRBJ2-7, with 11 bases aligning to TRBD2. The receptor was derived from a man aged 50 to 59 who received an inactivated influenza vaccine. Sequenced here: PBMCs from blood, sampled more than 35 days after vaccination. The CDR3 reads CASSPGTSGPYEQYF. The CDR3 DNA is TGTGCCAGCAGCCCGGGGACTAGCGGACCCTACGAGCAGTACTTC.